This TCR beta chain was sequenced for a study of Graves' ophthalmopathy and Graves' hyperthyroidism. As for the study in general: The blood sample was drawn at first diagnosis and before any treatment. Whole-study results and caveats: Separation of ophthalmopathy from stable hyperthyroidism was achieved by a 13-signature model, at approximately 87% sensitivity and 70% to 82% specificity. Most expanded clonotypes in thyroid above 0.001 frequency also showed up in blood.

Many counts were recorded for this clonotype. Its cognate antigen is unknown. RNA transcripts were the template, and TCR beta CDR3 regions were amplified from them. Amplification began with first-round RT-PCR using HTBI primers, then second-round multiplex PCR was performed. TCRdb re-called the multiplex PCR reads through MiXCR, storing one row per CDR3 protein. The sample consists of roughly 410,000 distinct CDR3 sequences, less than 20% of them appearing once. The CDR3 contains 12 residues. CDR1 and CDR2 from the germline V gene are SQVTM and ANQGSEA. V lost 4 bases, J lost 5 bases, and 11 bases lay in between. Diagnosis was based on clinical symptoms, serum thyroxine, TRAb, thyroid ultrasound and orbital computed tomography.

The genes are TRBV29-1 and TRBJ1-1; D not certain. Source material: peripheral blood. This receptor was taken from a woman between 18 and 29 years old with stable Graves' hyperthyroidism. CDR3 protein: CSVGIGRTEAFF. CDR3 in DNA: TGCAGCGTTGGAATAGGGAGGACTGAAGCTTTCTTT.